Many counts were recorded for the clone carrying this TCR beta chain. The length of the CDR3 is 13 residues. V shed 3 bases and J shed 4 bases, with 9 bases lying between them. Germline V lookup: CDR1 MNHNS, CDR2 SASEGT. Described time point: newly diagnosed GD, antithyroid drugs for less than 3 months. PBMC-extracted RNA yielded the TCR library. The data originate from a study of regulatory T cells in long-lasting Graves disease. Both iRepertoire HTBI primers and Arm-PCR of CDR3 regions were used to build the TCR beta libraries. One entry per CDR3 protein, called by TCRdb with MiXCR from the multiplex PCR reads. This sample yields 420,000 or so distinct CDR3 sequences, of which about 15% are seen a single time; roughly 23% belongs to the top ten. In addition, the sample was reused for a study of T cells in Graves' hyperthyroidism and ophthalmopathy.

Source: peripheral blood mononuclear cells (PBMCs), taken at new diagnosis, from a patient treated with antithyroid drugs. The sequence was obtained from a woman aged 18-29 years with Graves disease. This chain joins TRBV6-1 and TRBJ1-1; possible D gene TRBD1, 5 bases. The CDR3 is CASSDQGVTEAFF. The CDR3 DNA is TGTGCCAGCAGTGACCAGGGAGTCACTGAAGCTTTCTTT.